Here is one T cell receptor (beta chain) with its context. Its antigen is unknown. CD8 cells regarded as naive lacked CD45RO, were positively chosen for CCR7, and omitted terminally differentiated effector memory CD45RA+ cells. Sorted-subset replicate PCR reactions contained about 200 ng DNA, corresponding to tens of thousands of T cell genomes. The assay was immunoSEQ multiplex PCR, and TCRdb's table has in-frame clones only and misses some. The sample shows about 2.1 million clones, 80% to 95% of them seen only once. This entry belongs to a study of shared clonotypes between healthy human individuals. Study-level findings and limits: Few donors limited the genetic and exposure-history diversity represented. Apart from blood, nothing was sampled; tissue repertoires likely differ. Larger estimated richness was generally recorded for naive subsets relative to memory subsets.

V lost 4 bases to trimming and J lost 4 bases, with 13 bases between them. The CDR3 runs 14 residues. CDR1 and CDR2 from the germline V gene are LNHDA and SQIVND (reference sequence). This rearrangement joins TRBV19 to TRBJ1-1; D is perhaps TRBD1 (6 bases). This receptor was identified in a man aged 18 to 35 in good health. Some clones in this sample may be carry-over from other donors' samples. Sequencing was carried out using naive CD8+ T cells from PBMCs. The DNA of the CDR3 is TGTGCCAGTAGTACTAGGGGGGTTGGCACTGAAGCTTTCTTT. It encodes CASSTRGVGTEAFF.